This T cell receptor beta chain comes out of a study of blood T cell repertoires in COVID-19. Sequencing used immunoSEQ multiplex PCR; TCRdb keeps in-frame clones, though not all of them. The sample holds 200,000 to 250,000 clones; around 86% are singletons and the top ten take 2.5% to 3.5%. V gave up 4 bases and J gave up 2 bases; unmatched junction bases: 25. The CDR3 has 22 residues. The germline V gene encodes CDR1 SGHVT and CDR2 SQSDAQ. This chain joins TRBV7-4 and TRBJ2-5, with 10 positions matching TRBD2. The source of this sequence is a woman aged 30 to 39 who had recovered from COVID-19. The specimen was peripheral blood. Here the CDR3 reads CASSSHGPMGKQRGGWQETQYF. CDR3 DNA sequence: TGTGCCAGCAGCTCCCACGGACCTATGGGAAAACAGCGGGGGGGGTGGCAAGAGACCCAGTACTTC.